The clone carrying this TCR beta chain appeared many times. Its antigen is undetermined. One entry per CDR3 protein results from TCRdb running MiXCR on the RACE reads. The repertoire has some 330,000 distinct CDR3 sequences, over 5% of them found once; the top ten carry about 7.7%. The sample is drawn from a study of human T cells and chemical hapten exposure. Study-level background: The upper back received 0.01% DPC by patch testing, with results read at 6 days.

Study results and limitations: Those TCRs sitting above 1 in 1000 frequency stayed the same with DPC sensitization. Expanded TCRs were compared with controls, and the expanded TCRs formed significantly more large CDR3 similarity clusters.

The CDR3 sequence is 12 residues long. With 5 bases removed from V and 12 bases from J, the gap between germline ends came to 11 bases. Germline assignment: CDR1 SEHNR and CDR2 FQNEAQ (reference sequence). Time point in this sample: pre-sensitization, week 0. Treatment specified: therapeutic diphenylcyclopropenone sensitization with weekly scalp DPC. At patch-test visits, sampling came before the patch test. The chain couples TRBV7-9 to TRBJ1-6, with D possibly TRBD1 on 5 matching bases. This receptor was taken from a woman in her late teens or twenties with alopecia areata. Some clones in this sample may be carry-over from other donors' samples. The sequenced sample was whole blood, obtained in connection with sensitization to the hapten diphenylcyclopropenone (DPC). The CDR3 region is CASSNFREPLHF. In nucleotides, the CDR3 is TGTGCCAGCAGCAATTTCAGGGAACCCCTCCACTTT.